A selection of T cell receptor beta chains follows, all from one sample in a study of technical replicates of blood from a handful of donors. Sequencing used immunoSEQ multiplex PCR; TCRdb keeps in-frame clones, though not all of them. The sample shows about 76,000 clones, about 96% of them seen only once. Sequencing was carried out using T cells isolated from PBMCs. These receptors were collected from a human donor in good health. The CDR3 runs from the conserved cysteine through the conserved F or W. Each record gives: CDR3 length, clone size, J gene, V gene, D gene, CDR3 DNA, CDR3 protein. D genes are given only for firm matches. Size is stated for part of the rows, as once, few or many counts, or as a class when the clone is expanded.

length: 15; size: NA; J: TRBJ1-5; V: TRBV19; D: TRBD1; DNA: TGTGCCAGTAGTTCAACCGGGACAGGGTATCAGCCCCAGCATTTT; CDR3: CASSSTGTGYQPQHF
length: 14; size: once; J: TRBJ1-4; V: TRBV6-1; D: NA; DNA: TGTGCCAGCAGAAGAACGGGGGGTGGTGAAAAACTGTTTTTT; CDR3: CASRRTGGGEKLFF
length: 16; size: NA; J: TRBJ1-6; V: TRBV27; D: NA; DNA: TGTGCCAGCAGCCCCAACTGGCAGGCCTATAATTCACCCCTCCACTTT; CDR3: CASSPNWQAYNSPLHF
length: 14; size: NA; J: TRBJ1-4; V: TRBV4-1; D: NA; DNA: TGCGCCAGCAGCCACGGCAGGATGGGTGAAAAACTGTTTTTT; CDR3: CASSHGRMGEKLFF
length: 16; size: NA; J: TRBJ2-2; V: TRBV21-1; D: NA; DNA: TGTGCCAGCAGCCGAGGGGACAGGGTGTTTTCCGGGGAGCTGTTTTTT; CDR3: CASSRGDRVFSGELFF
length: 14; size: NA; J: TRBJ2-1; V: TRBV13; D: NA; DNA: TGTGCCAGCAGCCATGGACAGTCCTACAATGAGCAGTTCTTC; CDR3: CASSHGQSYNEQFF
length: 14; size: NA; J: TRBJ2-7; V: TRBV21-1; D: NA; DNA: TGTGCCAGCAGCAAGTCTCAGGGGGGCTACGAGCAGTACTTC; CDR3: CASSKSQGGYEQYF
length: 16; size: once; J: TRBJ2-7; V: TRBV10-3; D: NA; DNA: TGTGCCATCAGTGAGTCGAGGGAGTCTCCTCTGGGAGAGCAGTACTTC; CDR3: CAISESRESPLGEQYF
length: 15; size: NA; J: TRBJ1-2; V: TRBV28; D: TRBD1; DNA: TGTGCCAGCAGTTTAGGACAGGACTATAACTATGGCTACACCTTC; CDR3: CASSLGQDYNYGYTF
length: 15; size: NA; J: TRBJ2-1; V: TRBV10-3; D: TRBD2; DNA: TGTGCCATCAGTGAGGGACTAGCGGGGTACAATGAGCAGTTCTTC; CDR3: CAISEGLAGYNEQFF
length: 15; size: NA; J: TRBJ2-1; V: TRBV5-1; D: TRBD1; DNA: TGCGCCAGCAGCTTGCGTACAGGGGTCTACAATGAGCAGTTCTTC; CDR3: CASSLRTGVYNEQFF
length: 15; size: NA; J: TRBJ2-3; V: TRBV4-2; D: NA; DNA: TGTGCCAGCAGTCCGGACTACCTCAGGGAAGATACGCAGTATTTT; CDR3: CASSPDYLREDTQYF
length: 14; size: few; J: TRBJ2-7; V: TRBV6-6; D: TRBD1; DNA: TGTGCCAGCAACCCCGGGACAGGGGGCTACGAGCAGTACTTC; CDR3: CASNPGTGGYEQYF
length: 14; size: NA; J: TRBJ2-6; V: TRBV5-1; D: NA; DNA: TGCGCCAGCAGCGGGCAGTCTGGGGCCAACGTCCTGACTTTC; CDR3: CASSGQSGANVLTF
length: 14; size: NA; J: TRBJ1-4; V: TRBV13; D: NA; DNA: TGTGCCAGCAGCCCCTCGGACAGAGAAGAAAAACTGTTTTTT; CDR3: CASSPSDREEKLFF